The T cell receptor (beta chain) under discussion was sequenced for a study of identifying expanded T cells in peripheral blood. Profiling relied on immunoSEQ multiplex PCR, and the TCRdb table lists in-frame clones only, not all of them. Among 75,000 to 90,000 clones listed, 80% to 90% were seen once. Germline assignment: CDR1 MNHNY and CDR2 SVGAGI (reference sequence). CDR3 length equals 12 residues. V was shortened by 0 bases and J by 8 bases, with 7 bases between the two germline ends. The specimen sequenced was blood. V gene TRBV6-6 combines with J gene TRBJ1-2; unclear D gene. The clonotype comes from a person between 18 and 75 years old in good health. Here the CDR3 reads CASSYSLSGYTF. DNA for the CDR3: TGTGCCAGCAGTTACTCGCTCAGCGGCTACACCTTC.